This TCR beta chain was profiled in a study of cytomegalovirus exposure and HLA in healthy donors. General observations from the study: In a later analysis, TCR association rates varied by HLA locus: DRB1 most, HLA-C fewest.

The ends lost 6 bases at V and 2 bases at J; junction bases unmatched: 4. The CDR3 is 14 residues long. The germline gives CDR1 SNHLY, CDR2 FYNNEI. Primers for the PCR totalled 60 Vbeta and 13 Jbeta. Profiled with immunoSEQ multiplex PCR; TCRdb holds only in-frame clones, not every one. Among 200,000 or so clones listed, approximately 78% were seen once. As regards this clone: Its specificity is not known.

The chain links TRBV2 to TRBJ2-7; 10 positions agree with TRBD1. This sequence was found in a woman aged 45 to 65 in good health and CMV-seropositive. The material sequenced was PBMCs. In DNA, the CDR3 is TGTGCCAGCAGAACCGGGACAGGGGCCTACGAGCAGTACTTC. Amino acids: CASRTGTGAYEQYF.